These 9 T cell receptor beta chains came from one sample sequenced in a study of control samples from healthy donors and cancer patients. Profiled with immunoSEQ multiplex PCR; TCRdb holds only in-frame clones, not every one. This sample has fewer than 200,000 clones; approximately 86% occur once, and the top ten carry 4% to 6%. Sequencing was performed on blood. The receptors originated from a woman aged 25 to 45 in good health.

Only one count was recorded for this clone. J is TRBJ2-3 and V is TRBV19; 8 bases match TRBD2. The CDR3 loop spans 14 amino acids. CDR1 and CDR2 (germline): LNHDA, SQIVND (reference sequence). With V trimmed by 3 bases and J by 6 bases, 5 bases remained unmatched. CDR3 in amino acids: CASSMRGAVDTQYF. The CDR3 nucleotides are TGTGCCAGTAGTATGCGGGGGGCCGTCGATACGCAGTATTTT.

This chain links TRBV30 with TRBJ1-1; no clear D. The germline CDR1 and CDR2 sequences are GTSNPN and SVGIG (reference sequence). The germline V and J ends were trimmed by 2 bases and 0 bases, with 10 bases remaining between them. The CDR3 has 14 amino acids. Written as DNA, the CDR3 is TGTGCCTGGAGTCCCAGGCGCATGAACACTGAAGCTTTCTTT. This translates into CAWSPRRMNTEAFF.

The chain recombines TRBV5-1 with TRBJ2-1; possible D gene TRBD1, 5 bases. V was pared by 5 bases and J by 10 bases, with 10 bases between. The CDR3 has 11 amino acids. Germline lookup yields CDR1 SGHRS and CDR2 YFSETQ. DNA of the CDR3: TGCGCCAGCAGGGAAGGACAAGAGCAGTTCTTC. As protein: CASREGQEQFF.

This clone has a handful of counts. The chain employs TRBV5-1 and TRBJ2-6; the D is unclear. CDR1 is SGHRS, CDR2 YFSETQ, per germline. Trimming removed 0 bases from V and 0 bases from J, with 4 bases in between. There are 15 residues in the CDR3. The DNA for the CDR3 is TGCGCCAGCAGCTTGGTATACTCTGGGGCCAACGTCCTGACTTTC. Its protein product is CASSLVYSGANVLTF. The full variable domain, rest sourced from reference TRBV5-1 and TRBJ2-6, is KAGVTQTPRYLIKTRGQQVTLSCSPISGHRSVSWYQQTPGQGLQFLFEYFSETQRNKGNFPGRFSGRQFSNSRSEMNVSTLELGDSALYLCASSLVYSGANVLTFGAGSRLTVL.

This chain links TRBV28 with TRBJ1-1; D might be TRBD1 (6 bases). V shed 5 bases and J shed 3 bases, with 16 bases lying between them. CDR3 length: 15 amino acids. CDR1 is MDHEN, CDR2 SYDVKM, per germline. CDR3 sequence: CASSPTGRADTEAFF. The CDR3 coding sequence is TGTGCCAGCAGTCCGACAGGTCGGGCGGACACTGAAGCTTTCTTT.

The rearrangement joins TRBV21-1 to TRBJ2-7; no DNA check was done on the table's D call, TRBD1. TRBV21-1 is a pseudogene locus. This CDR3 is 16 amino acids long. This CDR3 is CASPPTQDRHSYEQYV. DNA of the CDR3: TGTGCCAGCCCCCCCACTCAAGACAGACACTCCTACGAGCAGTACGTC.

The rearrangement joins TRBV2 to TRBJ1-2, with 7 positions matching TRBD1. Germline V gene lookup returns CDR1 SNHLY and CDR2 FYNNEI. The CDR3 covers 13 residues. Germline trimming cut 1 base from V and 7 bases from J; bases unmatched to any gene: 3. CDR3 in DNA: TGTGCCAGCAGTGAAGAGGGGGCGATTGGCTACACCTTC. Amino acids: CASSEEGAIGYTF.

This chain uses TRBV5-8 with TRBJ2-7; D is perhaps TRBD1 (6 bases). Germline V lookup: CDR1 SGHTS, CDR2 YDEGEE. The V end lost 0 bases, the J end lost 5 bases, and 12 bases lay between the germline ends. This CDR3 spans 14 amino acids. The CDR3 bases are TGTGCCAGCAGCTTGGTAGGGGGTTACGACGAGCAGTACTTC. This codes for CASSLVGGYDEQYF.

The chain carries TRBV6-1 and TRBJ2-7, with 8 bases lining up with TRBD1. The V gene end was trimmed by 3 bases and the J gene end by 2 bases; junction bases not matched to a gene: 6. CDR1 and CDR2 from the germline V gene are MNHNS and SASEGT. The CDR3 contains 15 residues. The CDR3 loop is CASSDRTGSTYEQYV. The CDR3 bases are TGTGCCAGCAGTGATCGGACAGGGAGTACCTACGAGCAGTACGTC.